This T cell receptor beta chain originates from a study of memory CD4+ T cells and cytomegalovirus serostatus. Single viable CD3+CD4+CD8-CD45RO+ cells were sorted as the memory CD4+ T cells. This clone turned up a few times. Assay: immunoSEQ multiplex PCR; the TCRdb copy retains only in-frame clones and omits some. The sample yields tens of thousands of clones, 76% seen once. The germline V gene encodes CDR1 ENHRY and CDR2 SYGVKD. This CDR3 spans 14 amino acids. Trimming left V 4 bases short and J 2 bases short, with 11 bases between. Specimen: memory CD4+ T cells from blood. The V and J genes are TRBV10-3 and TRBJ1-2, with a possible D match to TRBD1 (5 bases). The sequence came from an adult in good health and CMV-seropositive. The CDR3 protein is CAISAQGGNYGYTF. The DNA for the CDR3 is TGTGCCATCAGTGCGCAGGGAGGGAACTATGGCTACACCTTC.